The 18 T cell receptor beta chains below were found in one sample sequenced in a study of cytomegalovirus exposure and HLA in healthy donors. 60 Vbeta and 13 Jbeta primers were used in PCR. The data were produced by immunoSEQ multiplex PCR, yet TCRdb's version contains in-frame clones alone and is incomplete. Of about 98,000 clones detected, approximately 64% appear once; the ten largest clones hold less than 5%. The source material was PBMCs. These receptors all come from a human donor in good health.

This clone has just a few counts. The rearrangement joins TRBV12-5 to TRBJ1-2; perhaps TRBD1 as D (5 bases). The CDR3 has 16 residues. Germline assignment: CDR1 LGHNT and CDR2 FRNRAP. Trimming pared 0 bases from V and 0 bases from J, leaving 11 bases between. The DNA of the CDR3 is TGTGCTAGTGGTTTGGTCCCGGACACTTCTAACTATGGCTACACCTTC. Its protein is CASGLVPDTSNYGYTF.

The CDR3 DNA is TGTGCCAGCAGCTTTGGAGAGAACACTGAAGCTTTCTTT. This translates into CASSFGENTEAFF. The V gene is TRBV7-9, the J gene TRBJ1-1; D not resolved. Trimming pared 3 bases from V and 1 base from J, leaving 6 bases between. Germline V gene data show CDR1 as SEHNR and CDR2 as FQNEAQ (reference sequence). This CDR3 region has 13 residues.

This clone was observed a handful of times. This chain uses TRBV4-1 with TRBJ1-3; D is undetermined. With 0 bases removed from V and 2 bases from J, the gap between germline ends came to 8 bases. This CDR3 has 15 amino acids. CDR1 and CDR2 (germline): MGHRA, YSYEKL. The CDR3 nucleotides are TGCGCCAGCAGCCAAGATTGGGCAGCTGGAAACACCATATATTTT. It yields the protein CASSQDWAAGNTIYF.

The chain uses TRBV5-4 and TRBJ2-6, with 10 bases lining up with TRBD1. CDR1 is SGHNT, CDR2 YYREEE, per germline (reference sequence). Trimming took 6 bases from V and 0 from J; bases not matched to a gene: 6. The CDR3 totals 17 residues. CDR3 in amino acids: CASTRTGGLSGANVLTF. The CDR3 nucleotides read TGTGCCAGCACCCGGACAGGGGGACTCTCTGGGGCCAACGTCCTGACTTTC. Full variable domain (outside the CDR3, taken from reference TRBV5-4 and TRBJ2-6): ETGVTQSPTHLIKTRGQQVTLRCSSQSGHNTVSWYQQALGQGPQFIFQYYREEENGRGNFPPRFSGLQFPNYSSELNVNALELDDSALYLCASTRTGGLSGANVLTFGAGSRLTVL.

The chain recombines TRBV19 with TRBJ1-5; maybe TRBD1 (5 bases). V was clipped by 3 bases and J by 4 bases, with 13 bases between them. The CDR3 loop spans 15 amino acids. Germline V lookup: CDR1 LNHDA, CDR2 SQIVND (reference sequence). CDR3 sequence reads: CASSIGHPPNQPQHF. CDR3 sequence (DNA): TGTGCCAGTAGTATCGGACACCCCCCAAATCAGCCCCAGCATTTT.

The gene calls are TRBV29-1 and TRBJ2-7, with 8 bases identical to TRBD1. V was pared by 4 bases and J by 1 base, with 3 bases of the junction left unmatched. The germline gives CDR1 SQVTM, CDR2 ANQGSEA. The CDR3 runs 13 residues. DNA of the CDR3: TGCAGCGTTGGGACAGGGTGGTCCTACGAGCAGTACTTC. It yields the protein CSVGTGWSYEQYF.

CDR3 DNA sequence: TGTGCCTGGAGAAGGAGGGGATCTGGAAACACCATATATTTT. It encodes CAWRRRGSGNTIYF. The V and J genes are TRBV30 and TRBJ1-3; the D gene is possibly TRBD1 (5 bases). The CDR3 spans 14 residues. Germline V gene sequence: CDR1 GTSNPN, CDR2 SVGIG (reference sequence). With 3 bases removed from V and 1 base from J, the gap between germline ends came to 10 bases.

The V gene is TRBV5-6, the J gene TRBJ1-6; TRBD1 agrees at 10 bases. The germline gives CDR1 SGHDT, CDR2 YYEEEE. V lost 4 bases and J lost 10; bases outside the gene matches: 11. This CDR3 comprises 16 residues. The CDR3 here is CASSLVATGGESPLHF. CDR3 coding DNA: TGTGCCAGCAGCCTGGTGGCGACAGGGGGCGAATCACCCCTCCACTTT.

This clone was recorded a few times. This rearrangement joins TRBV5-4 to TRBJ2-5; 8 bases line up with TRBD1. The junction had 10 bases not matched to a gene; V was cut back by 5 bases and J by 4 bases. The germline gives CDR1 SGHNT, CDR2 YYREEE (reference sequence). This CDR3 has 15 amino acids. The DNA of the CDR3 is TGTGCCAGCAGGGTAGACAGGGGATTGGGAGAGACCCAGTACTTC. It codes for CASRVDRGLGETQYF.

CDR3 sequence: CASSLSGRASPEQFF. CDR3 nucleotide sequence: TGTGCCAGCAGTTTAAGCGGGAGGGCATCCCCTGAGCAGTTCTTC. This chain connects TRBV28 to TRBJ2-1, with 10 bases lining up with TRBD2. Germline V gene sequence: CDR1 MDHEN, CDR2 SYDVKM. The CDR3 is 15 residues long. Germline trimming cut 2 bases from V and 9 bases from J; bases unmatched to any gene: 7. The full variable domain, completed using reference TRBV28 and TRBJ2-1, is DVKVTQSSRYLVKRTGEKVFLECVQDMDHENMFWYRQDPGLGLRLIYFSYDVKMKEKGDIPEGYSVSREKKERFSLILESASTNQTSMYLCASSLSGRASPEQFFGPGTRLTVL.

The CDR3 nucleotides read TGTGCCAGCAGTGTCCCGGGGGGAGATACGCAGTATTTT. Amino acid sequence: CASSVPGGDTQYF. The chain employs TRBV25-1 and TRBJ2-3, with 7 bases that match TRBD2. V was clipped by 4 bases and J by 5 bases; unmatched bases: 3. CDR3 length: 13 amino acids. The V gene's germline CDR1 is MGHDK and CDR2 SYGVNS.

This clone was found a few times. The J gene is TRBJ1-4, the V gene TRBV7-9; TRBD1 matches at 12 bases. V was pared by 5 bases and J by 12 bases, with 10 bases of the junction left unmatched. Germline lookup yields CDR1 SEHNR and CDR2 FQNEAQ (reference sequence). This CDR3 is built from 15 residues. The CDR3 spells CASSPSGTGGGELFF. The DNA for the CDR3 is TGTGCCAGCAGCCCGAGCGGGACAGGGGGCGGGGAACTGTTTTTT.

The chain is built from TRBV5-4 and TRBJ1-1; D may be TRBD1 (6 bases). The germline CDR1 and CDR2 sequences are SGHNT and YYREEE (reference sequence). V was clipped by 4 bases and J by 3 bases, with 13 bases between them. The CDR3 consists of 14 residues. CDR3 sequence reads: CASSETGTHTEAFF. CDR3 DNA: TGTGCCAGCAGCGAAACCGGGACACACACTGAAGCTTTCTTT. Using reference TRBV5-4 and TRBJ1-1 for the parts outside the CDR3, the full variable domain is ETGVTQSPTHLIKTRGQQVTLRCSSQSGHNTVSWYQQALGQGPQFIFQYYREEENGRGNFPPRFSGLQFPNYSSELNVNALELDDSALYLCASSETGTHTEAFFGQGTRLTVV.

This chain uses TRBV7-9 with TRBJ2-7; D is possibly TRBD1 (6 bases). Trimming removed 3 bases at V and 1 base at J, with 10 bases between. The germline gives CDR1 SEHNR, CDR2 FQNEAQ (reference sequence). The CDR3 loop spans 14 amino acids. CDR3 loop: CASSFDRSSYEQYF. CDR3 nucleotide sequence: TGTGCCAGCAGCTTCGACAGGAGTTCCTACGAGCAGTACTTC.

This clone was recorded once. The V and J genes are TRBV27 and TRBJ1-2; D is perhaps TRBD1 (6 bases). In germline, CDR1 is MNHEY, CDR2 SMNVEV (reference sequence). The ends were cut back, 2 bases at V and 5 bases at J, with 18 bases in the middle. The CDR3 totals 16 residues. CDR3 DNA: TGTGCCAGCAGTTTAGGGGGAGGGGGGCCGGCGTATGGCTACACCTTC. This codes for CASSLGGGGPAYGYTF.

The rearrangement joins TRBV27 to TRBJ2-1, with D unresolved. This CDR3 region has 16 residues. CDR1 MNHEY and CDR2 SMNVEV come from the germline V gene (reference sequence). V was clipped by 3 bases and J by 0 bases, with 12 bases between them. CDR3 DNA sequence: TGTGCCAGCAGTTTTTATGGCGGCAGCTCCTACAATGAGCAGTTCTTC. Translating gives CASSFYGGSSYNEQFF.

J is TRBJ2-3 and V is TRBV27; possible D gene TRBD1, 6 bases. Germline V gene data show CDR1 as MNHEY and CDR2 as SMNVEV (reference sequence). The V end was cut by 2 bases, the J end by 2 bases, with 14 bases between. The CDR3 has 16 residues. CDR3 bases: TGTGCCAGCAGTTTAGGGTACGCAGGGGTCACAGATACGCAGTATTTT. As protein: CASSLGYAGVTDTQYF.

The chain combines TRBV19 with TRBJ2-2, with D possibly matching TRBD1 (6 bases). Germline CDR1 LNHDA, CDR2 SQIVND (reference sequence). Trimming left V 6 bases short and J 1 base short, with 15 bases between. This CDR3 has 16 amino acids. The CDR3 reads CASRLGAMRNTGELFF. In DNA form, the CDR3 reads TGTGCCAGTAGGCTGGGGGCCATGAGGAACACCGGGGAGCTGTTTTTT.